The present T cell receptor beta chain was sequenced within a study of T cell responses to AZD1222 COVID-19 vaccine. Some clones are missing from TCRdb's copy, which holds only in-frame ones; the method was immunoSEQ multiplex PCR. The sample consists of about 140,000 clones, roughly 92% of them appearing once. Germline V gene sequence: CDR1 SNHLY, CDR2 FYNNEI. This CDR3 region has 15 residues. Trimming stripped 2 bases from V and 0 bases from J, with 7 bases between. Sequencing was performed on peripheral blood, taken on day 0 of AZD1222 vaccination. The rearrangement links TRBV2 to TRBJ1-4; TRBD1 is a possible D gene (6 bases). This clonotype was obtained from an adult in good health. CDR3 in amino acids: CASSERTATNEKLFF. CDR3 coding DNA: TGTGCCAGCAGTGAAAGGACAGCAACTAATGAAAAACTGTTTTTT.